This is a list of T cell receptor beta chains from one sample in a study of blood T cell repertoires in COVID-19. The repertoire was sequenced with immunoSEQ multiplex PCR; TCRdb's copy has only in-frame clones and lacks some. The sample lists over 130,000 clones, around 90% occurring once. The sequenced sample was peripheral blood. Receptor source: a human donor with COVID-19, enrolled during active disease. The donor label of this sample is uncertain. CDR3s leave out the opening cysteine and the closing phenylalanine or tryptophan. Each record gives: V gene, CDR3 protein.

TRBV9 | ASSAPGQGETQY
TRBV6-6 | ASSRGAGETQY
TRBV19 | ASSTGQLYGYT
TRBV5-5 | ASSHNRVASPLH
TRBV7-3 | ASSQTSGGANEQF
TRBV21-1 | ASSKRVGKGANTEAF
TRBV12-3/TRBV12-4 | ASSFRGGDTQY
TRBV4-2 | ASSHTGTREEDEQF
TRBV18 | ASSLTGSFSGNTIY
TRBV30 | AWTTGGGQY
TRBV6-5 | ASSQPVGRGEAF